A selection of T cell receptor beta chains follows, all from one sample in a study of blood T cell repertoires in COVID-19. Generated by immunoSEQ multiplex PCR, the TCRdb table keeps only in-frame clones and is missing some. The top ten hold around 10% of the sample, which has over 200,000 clones, 85% to 90% seen once. The sequencing sample was made of peripheral blood. All receptors derive from a man aged 50 or older with COVID-19, enrolled during active disease. Both conserved end residues are part of each CDR3. A D gene is named only where the DNA matches it firmly. Rows give clone size only sometimes, using once, few, many, or a class for an expanded clone.

.,TRBV5-1,TRBJ1-1,.,CASRVDGGTEAFF,TGCGCCAGCAGAGTGGATGGCGGCACTGAAGCTTTCTTT
.,TRBV12-3/TRBV12-4,TRBJ2-5,TRBD2,CASSLLREGTQYF,TGTGCCAGCAGTTTGTTGCGGGAGGGGACCCAGTACTTC
.,TRBV7-3,TRBJ2-1,TRBD2,CASSLTPGLADHPQNNEQFF,TGTGCCAGCAGCTTAACCCCGGGACTAGCCGACCACCCTCAAAACAATGAGCAGTTCTTC
.,TRBV30,TRBJ2-5,TRBD2,CAWTPGLDPRETQYF,TGTGCCTGGACCCCGGGACTAGACCCTCGGGAGACCCAGTACTTC
.,TRBV6-4,TRBJ2-7,TRBD2,CASRRTSGGYEQYF,TGTGCCAGCAGGCGGACTAGCGGGGGCTACGAGCAGTACTTC
.,TRBV5-4,TRBJ2-7,.,CASSLSGSVYEQYF,TGTGCCAGCAGCTTGTCCGGGAGCGTCTACGAGCAGTACTTC
.,TRBV19,TRBJ2-7,.,CASSPWGTRDSYEQYF,TGTGCCAGTAGTCCATGGGGGACACGCGATTCCTACGAGCAGTACTTC
.,TRBV25-1,TRBJ1-6,.,CASSGTQQVPAPLHF,TGTGCCAGCAGTGGCACCCAACAGGTACCCGCACCCCTCCACTTT
.,TRBV29-1,TRBJ2-5,.,CSVARYPETQYF,TGCAGCGTTGCCAGGTACCCAGAGACCCAGTACTTC
.,TRBV27,TRBJ1-2,.,CASSFVRGHGYTF,TGTGCCAGCAGTTTTGTCAGGGGCCATGGCTACACCTTC
large,TRBV6-1,TRBJ1-5,.,CASSEMVEQPQHF,TGTGCCAGCAGTGAGATGGTGGAGCAGCCCCAGCATTTT
.,TRBV18,TRBJ2-3,TRBD1,CASSPGTGPADTQYF,TGTGCCAGCTCCCCCGGGACAGGGCCAGCAGATACGCAGTATTTT
.,TRBV4-3,TRBJ1-5,.,CASSRQINQPQHF,TGCGCCAGCAGCCGACAGATTAATCAGCCCCAGCATTTT
.,TRBV19,TRBJ1-5,.,CASSIPQQPQHF,TGTGCCAGTAGTATTCCACAACAGCCCCAGCATTTT
.,TRBV29-1,TRBJ2-1,TRBD1,CSVAGTGGQKQFF,TGCAGCGTCGCCGGGACAGGGGGACAGAAGCAGTTCTTC
.,TRBV19,TRBJ2-3,TRBD2,CASSIGSGGTDTQYF,TGTGCCAGTAGTATAGGTTCGGGGGGGACAGATACGCAGTATTTT
few,TRBV19,TRBJ2-2,.,CASTMRGGLDGELFF,TGTGCCAGTACCATGAGGGGGGGCCTCGACGGGGAGCTGTTTTTT